What follows describes a single T cell receptor (beta chain). The data are from a study of CD8 T cells in ankylosing spondylitis. The CDR3 sequence is 14 residues long. V trimming: 7 bases; J trimming: 8 bases; junction bases outside the gene matches: 10. Scientists made TCR beta libraries using quantitative 5'-RACE with molecular barcodes. TCRdb analysed the 5' RACE reads with MiXCR anew, one entry per CDR3 protein. The table records 250,000 or so distinct CDR3 sequences, 20% to 30% of them present only once. The sample consisted of blood, either unsorted or a sorted T cell fraction (not recorded which). The source is a male donor with ankylosing spondylitis or in good health (not recorded which). The chain is built from TRBV12-3 or TRBV12-4 and TRBJ2-1, with 8 bases identical to TRBD1. The CDR3 bases are TGTGCCAGCACCCCCGGACAGGGAAGGGATGAGCAGTTCTTC. This sequence encodes CASTPGQGRDEQFF.